Each of the 3 T cell receptor beta chains below was sequenced from the same sample in a study of identical twins. TCRdb passed the 5' RACE reads through MiXCR, listing each CDR3 protein once. The sample yields under 450,000 distinct CDR3 sequences, about 18% seen once. The sequencing sample was made of naive T cells sorted from blood. All receptors come from a man aged 50 to 60 in good health.

In its sample, this clonotype was seen a few times. The rearrangement links TRBV12-3 or TRBV12-4 to TRBJ1-1, with 9 bases fitting TRBD1. CDR3 length equals 18 residues. After removal of 6 bases from V and 5 bases from J, the junction contained 19 bases not matched to a gene. The CDR3 is CASSPASGLGQGTTEAFF. The CDR3 nucleotides read TGTGCCAGCAGCCCCGCGTCCGGCCTGGGACAGGGAACGACTGAAGCTTTCTTT.

This chain joins TRBV6-1 and TRBJ2-7; D unclear. Per the germline V gene, CDR1 is MNHNS and CDR2 is SASEGT. The CDR3 runs to 16 residues. Trimming pared 5 bases from V and 4 bases from J, leaving 21 bases between. The CDR3 DNA follows: TGTGCCAGCAGTCGTACTTCGTCGGCGGTACCATACGAGCAGTACTTC. Translating it yields CASSRTSSAVPYEQYF.

This clonotype was counted ten times or more. This chain uses TRBV29-1 with TRBJ2-1; no clear D. CDR3 size: 12 residues. Germline V gene lookup returns CDR1 SQVTM and CDR2 ANQGSEA. V lost 4 bases and J 7 bases, leaving 11 bases between the germline ends. CDR3 amino acids: CSVVWERNEQFF. The CDR3 region has the DNA TGCAGCGTTGTGTGGGAACGGAATGAGCAGTTCTTC.